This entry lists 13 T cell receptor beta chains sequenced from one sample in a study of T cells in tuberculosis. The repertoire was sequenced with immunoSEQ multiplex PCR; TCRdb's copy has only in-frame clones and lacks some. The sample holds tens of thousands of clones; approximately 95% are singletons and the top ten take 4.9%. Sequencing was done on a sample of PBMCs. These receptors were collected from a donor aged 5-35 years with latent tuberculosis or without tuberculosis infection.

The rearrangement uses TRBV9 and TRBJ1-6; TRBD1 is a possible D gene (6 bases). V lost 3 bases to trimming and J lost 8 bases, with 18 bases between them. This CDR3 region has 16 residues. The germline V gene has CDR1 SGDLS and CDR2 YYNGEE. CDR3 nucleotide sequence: TGTGCCAGCAGCGATCGACAGGCTAGTGTTGATTCACCCCTCCACTTT. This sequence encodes CASSDRQASVDSPLHF.

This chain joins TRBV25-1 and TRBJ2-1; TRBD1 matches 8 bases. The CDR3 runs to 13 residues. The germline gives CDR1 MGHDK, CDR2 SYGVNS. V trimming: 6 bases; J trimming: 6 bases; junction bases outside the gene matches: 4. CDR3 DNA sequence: TGTGCCAGCAGCGGACAGGGAACCAATGAGCAGTTCTTC. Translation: CASSGQGTNEQFF.

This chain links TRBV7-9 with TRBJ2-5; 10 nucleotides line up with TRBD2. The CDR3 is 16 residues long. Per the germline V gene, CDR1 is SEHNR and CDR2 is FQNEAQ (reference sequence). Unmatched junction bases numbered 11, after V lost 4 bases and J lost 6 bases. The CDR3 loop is CASSSVPAGGPQTQYF. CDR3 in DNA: TGTGCCAGCAGCTCAGTTCCAGCGGGGGGGCCCCAGACCCAGTACTTC. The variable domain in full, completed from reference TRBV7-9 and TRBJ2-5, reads DTGVSQNPRHKITKRGQNVTFRCDPISEHNRLYWYRQTLGQGPEFLTYFQNEAQLEKSRLLSDRFSAERPKGSFSTLEIQRTEQGDSAMYLCASSSVPAGGPQTQYFGPGTRLLVL.

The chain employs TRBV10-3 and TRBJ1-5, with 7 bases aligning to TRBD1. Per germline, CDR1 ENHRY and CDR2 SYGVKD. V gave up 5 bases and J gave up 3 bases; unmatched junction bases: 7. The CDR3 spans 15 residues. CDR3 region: CAISPTGAHNQPQHF. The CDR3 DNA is TGTGCCATCAGTCCCACAGGGGCGCACAATCAGCCCCAGCATTTT.

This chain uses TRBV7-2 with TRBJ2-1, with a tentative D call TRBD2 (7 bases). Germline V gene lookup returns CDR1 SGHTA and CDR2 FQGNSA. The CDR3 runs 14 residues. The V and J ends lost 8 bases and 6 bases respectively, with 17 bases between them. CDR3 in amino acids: CASQWGGPGNEQFF. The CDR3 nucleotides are TGTGCCAGCCAGTGGGGGGGGCCTGGCAATGAGCAGTTCTTC.

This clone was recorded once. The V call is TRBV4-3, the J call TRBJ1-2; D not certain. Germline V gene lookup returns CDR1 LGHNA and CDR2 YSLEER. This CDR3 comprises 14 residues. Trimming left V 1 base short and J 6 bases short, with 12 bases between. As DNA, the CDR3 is TGCGCCAGCAGCCAAGTAAGCCGTGTAAATGGCTACACCTTC. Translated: CASSQVSRVNGYTF.

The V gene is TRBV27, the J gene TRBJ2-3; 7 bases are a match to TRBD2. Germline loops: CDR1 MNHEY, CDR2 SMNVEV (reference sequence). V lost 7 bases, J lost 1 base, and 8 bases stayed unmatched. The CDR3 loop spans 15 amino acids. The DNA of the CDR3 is TGTGCCAGCAAAGGTGGACGGGAGGGCACAGATACGCAGTATTTT. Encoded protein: CASKGGREGTDTQYF.

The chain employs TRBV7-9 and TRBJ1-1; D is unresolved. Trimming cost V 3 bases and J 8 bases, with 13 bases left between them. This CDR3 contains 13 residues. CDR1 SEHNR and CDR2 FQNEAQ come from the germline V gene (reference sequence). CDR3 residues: CASSFPLAWEAFF. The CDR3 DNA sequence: TGTGCCAGCAGCTTCCCCCTAGCGTGGGAAGCTTTCTTT.

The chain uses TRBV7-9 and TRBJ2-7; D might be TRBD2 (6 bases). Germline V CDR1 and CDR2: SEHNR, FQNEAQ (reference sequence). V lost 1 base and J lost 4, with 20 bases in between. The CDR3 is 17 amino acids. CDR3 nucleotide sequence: TGTGCCAGCAGCTTAGATTCGGGGTTAGCGGCGGGTTACGAGCAGTACTTC. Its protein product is CASSLDSGLAAGYEQYF.

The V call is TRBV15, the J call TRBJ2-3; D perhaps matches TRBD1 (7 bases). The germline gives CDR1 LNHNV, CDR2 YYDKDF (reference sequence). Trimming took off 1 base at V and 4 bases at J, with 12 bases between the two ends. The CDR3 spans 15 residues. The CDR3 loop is CATSRGARGADTQYF. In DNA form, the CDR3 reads TGTGCCACCAGCAGAGGGGCCAGGGGGGCAGATACGCAGTATTTT.

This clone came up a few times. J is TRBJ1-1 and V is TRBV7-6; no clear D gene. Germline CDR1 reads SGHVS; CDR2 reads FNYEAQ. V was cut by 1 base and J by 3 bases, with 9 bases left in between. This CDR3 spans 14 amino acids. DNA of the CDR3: TGTGCCAGCAGCTTAGGAGGAGCCGACACTGAAGCTTTCTTT. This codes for CASSLGGADTEAFF.

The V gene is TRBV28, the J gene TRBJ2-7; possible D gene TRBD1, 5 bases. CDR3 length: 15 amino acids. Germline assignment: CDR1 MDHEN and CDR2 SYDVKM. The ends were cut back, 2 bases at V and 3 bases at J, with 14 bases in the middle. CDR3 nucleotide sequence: TGTGCCAGCAGTTTAACAGGCTCACTCAGCTACGAGCAGTACTTC. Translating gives CASSLTGSLSYEQYF.

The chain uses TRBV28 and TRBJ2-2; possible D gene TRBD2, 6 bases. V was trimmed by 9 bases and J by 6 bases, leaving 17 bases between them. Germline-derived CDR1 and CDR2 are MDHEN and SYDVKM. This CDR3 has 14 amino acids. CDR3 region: CASRKAGLAGELFF. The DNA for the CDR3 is TGTGCCAGTCGTAAAGCGGGTTTAGCCGGGGAGCTGTTTTTT.